These 13 T cell receptor beta chains were all obtained from the same sample, sequenced in a study of blood T cell repertoires in COVID-19. TCRdb's copy holds only in-frame clones and misses some; the assay was immunoSEQ multiplex PCR. Counted here are roughly 240,000 clones, about 87% occurring once; the ten biggest clones make up approximately 0.9%. The specimen was PBMCs or T cells enriched from blood (not recorded which). Every receptor here comes from a middle-aged man who had been exposed to COVID-19.

DNA for the CDR3: TGTGCCATCAGTAAGACAGGGTCGAATAGCAATCAGCCCCAGCATTTT. Encoded protein: CAISKTGSNSNQPQHF. The V and J genes are TRBV10-3 and TRBJ1-5; TRBD1 aligns across 7 bases. J was trimmed by 0 bases and V by 5 bases; bases with no gene match: 7. Germline CDR1 and CDR2: ENHRY and SYGVKD. This CDR3 region has 16 residues.

The J gene is TRBJ1-1, the V gene TRBV5-1; possible D gene TRBD1, 6 bases. From germline, CDR1 is SGHRS and CDR2 YFSETQ. This CDR3 region has 13 residues. Trimming stripped 1 base from V and 4 bases from J, with 8 bases between. Here the CDR3 DNA reads TGCGCCAGCAGCTTGACAGGGCCCACTGAAGCTTTCTTT. It encodes CASSLTGPTEAFF.

The V call is TRBV6-5, the J call TRBJ1-1; 9 nucleotides agree with TRBD1. The CDR3 contains 13 residues. Germline CDR1 is MNHEY and CDR2 is SVGAGI. V lost 7 bases and J lost 6; bases outside the gene matches: 6. CDR3 residues: CASNGRTGAEAFF. CDR3 bases: TGTGCCAGCAACGGCAGGACAGGGGCTGAAGCTTTCTTT.

The J gene is TRBJ1-2, the V gene TRBV5-1, with 7 bases fitting TRBD1. CDR1 SGHRS and CDR2 YFSETQ come from the germline V gene. Germline trimming cut 2 bases from V and 0 bases from J; bases unmatched to any gene: 4. This CDR3 spans 15 amino acids. The CDR3: CASSFGGQTNYGYTF. The DNA of the CDR3 is TGCGCCAGCAGCTTTGGGGGACAGACTAACTATGGCTACACCTTC. The whole variable domain, filled in from reference TRBV5-1 and TRBJ1-2, reads KAGVTQTPRYLIKTRGQQVTLSCSPISGHRSVSWYQQTPGQGLQFLFEYFSETQRNKGNFPGRFSGRQFSNSRSEMNVSTLELGDSALYLCASSFGGQTNYGYTFGSGTRLTVV.

The V call is TRBV28, the J call TRBJ1-1; no definite D call. The germline V and J ends were trimmed by 4 bases and 1 base, with 4 bases remaining between them. Germline V gives CDR1 MDHEN, CDR2 SYDVKM. This CDR3 contains 12 residues. DNA of the CDR3: TGTGCCAGCAGTTCCCAGAACACTGAAGCTTTCTTT. As protein: CASSSQNTEAFF.

A few counts support this clone. This sequence joins TRBV2 and TRBJ2-2; 10 bases agree with TRBD2. The CDR3 runs to 16 residues. From germline, CDR1 is SNHLY and CDR2 FYNNEI. Unmatched junction bases numbered 8, after V lost 7 bases and J lost 3 bases. The CDR3 sequence is CASIKDSGGDTGELFF. CDR3 bases: TGTGCCAGCATAAAAGACAGCGGGGGGGACACCGGGGAGCTGTTTTTT. Complete variable domain (other parts from reference TRBV2 and TRBJ2-2): EPEVTQTPSHQVTQMGQEVILRCVPISNHLYFYWYRQILGQKVEFLVSFYNNEISEKSEIFDDQFSVERPDGSNFTLKIRSTKLEDSAMYFCASIKDSGGDTGELFFGEGSRLTVL.

The genes are TRBV27 and TRBJ1-5; tentatively, D is TRBD1 (5 bases). Trimming took 6 bases from V and 2 from J, leaving 14 bases between them. This CDR3 region has 15 residues. Germline CDR1 and CDR2: MNHEY and SMNVEV (reference sequence). CDR3 bases: TGTGCCAGCAGACGAGTCGGGGGTGGCAATCAGCCCCAGCATTTT. Translation gives CASRRVGGGNQPQHF.

The chain recombines TRBV3-1 (or the pseudogene TRBV3-2) with TRBJ2-5; D gene ambiguous. The CDR3 covers 13 residues. Trimming removed 2 bases at V and 5 bases at J, with 9 bases between. Germline values: CDR1 LGHDT, CDR2 YNNKEL (reference sequence). The CDR3 DNA sequence: TGTGCCAGCAGCCAACCCGGAGAGGAGACCCAGTACTTC. Its protein product is CASSQPGEETQYF.

The chain couples TRBV12-3 or TRBV12-4 to TRBJ1-1; D unclear. This CDR3 is 13 amino acids long. Trimming removed 5 bases at V and 1 base at J, with 8 bases between. The CDR3 sequence is CASSIRRNTEAFF. In DNA, the CDR3 is TGTGCCAGCAGTATCCGTAGGAACACTGAAGCTTTCTTT.

The rearrangement links TRBV3-1 (or the pseudogene TRBV3-2) to TRBJ1-5; D is unclear. V lost 1 base and J lost 6, with 7 bases in between. This CDR3 has 13 amino acids. Germline CDR1 is LGHDT and CDR2 is YNNKEL (reference sequence). CDR3 nucleotide sequence: TGTGCCAGCAGCCAAGGATACGGTCAGCCCCAGCATTTT. Protein: CASSQGYGQPQHF.

The chain carries TRBV2 and TRBJ2-1, with D possibly matching TRBD2 (5 bases). Germline CDR1 SNHLY, CDR2 FYNNEI. Trimming took 10 bases from V and 5 from J, leaving 18 bases between them. The CDR3 runs 14 residues. CDR3 bases: TGTGCCACCACAACAGAGAGGGTCAACAATGAGCAGTTCTTC. It specifies CATTTERVNNEQFF.

The chain links TRBV28 to TRBJ2-7, with D possibly matching TRBD2 (6 bases). V was shortened by 8 bases and J by 4 bases, with 15 bases between the two germline ends. CDR3 length: 13 residues. Per germline, CDR1 MDHEN and CDR2 SYDVKM. The CDR3 region is CASGEEDGYEQYF. The CDR3 DNA follows: TGTGCCAGCGGGGAGGAGGATGGGTACGAGCAGTACTTC.

This clone was counted a single time. The rearrangement uses TRBV5-1 and TRBJ2-5; 7 nucleotides agree with TRBD2. V lost 0 bases, J lost 4 bases, and 3 bases stayed unmatched. CDR1 is SGHRS and CDR2 is YFSETQ in the germline V gene. This CDR3 has 14 amino acids. As DNA, the CDR3 is TGCGCCAGCAGCTTGGCGGCGGGAGTAGAGACCCAGTACTTC. Translated: CASSLAAGVETQYF.